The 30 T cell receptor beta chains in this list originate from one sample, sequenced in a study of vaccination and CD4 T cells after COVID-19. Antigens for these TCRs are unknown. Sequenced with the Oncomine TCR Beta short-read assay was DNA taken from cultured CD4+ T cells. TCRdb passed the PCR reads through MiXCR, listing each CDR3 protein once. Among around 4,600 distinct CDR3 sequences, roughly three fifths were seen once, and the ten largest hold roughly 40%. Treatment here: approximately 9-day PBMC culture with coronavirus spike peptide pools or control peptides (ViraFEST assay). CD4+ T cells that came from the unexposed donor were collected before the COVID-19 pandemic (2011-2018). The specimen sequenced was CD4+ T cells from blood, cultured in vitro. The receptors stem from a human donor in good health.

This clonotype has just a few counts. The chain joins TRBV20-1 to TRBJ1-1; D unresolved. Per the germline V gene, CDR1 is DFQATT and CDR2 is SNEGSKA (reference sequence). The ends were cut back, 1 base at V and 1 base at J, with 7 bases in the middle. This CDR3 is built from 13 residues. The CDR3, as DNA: TGCAGTGCTAGAGCAGAACAGAACACTGAAGCTTTCTTT. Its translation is CSARAEQNTEAFF.

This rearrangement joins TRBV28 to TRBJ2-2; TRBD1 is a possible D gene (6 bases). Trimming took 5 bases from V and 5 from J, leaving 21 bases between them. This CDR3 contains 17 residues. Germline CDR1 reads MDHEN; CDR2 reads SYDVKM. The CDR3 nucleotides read TGTGCCAGCAGTCCCAGATTGGACAGTTTGGGGACCGGGGAGCTGTTTTTT. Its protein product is CASSPRLDSLGTGELFF.

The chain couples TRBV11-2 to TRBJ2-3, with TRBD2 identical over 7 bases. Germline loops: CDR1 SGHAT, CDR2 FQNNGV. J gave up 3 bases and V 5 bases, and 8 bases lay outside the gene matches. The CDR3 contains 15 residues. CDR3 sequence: CASSTRLASTDTQYF. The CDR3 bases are TGTGCCAGCAGCACCCGACTAGCTTCTACAGATACGCAGTATTTT.

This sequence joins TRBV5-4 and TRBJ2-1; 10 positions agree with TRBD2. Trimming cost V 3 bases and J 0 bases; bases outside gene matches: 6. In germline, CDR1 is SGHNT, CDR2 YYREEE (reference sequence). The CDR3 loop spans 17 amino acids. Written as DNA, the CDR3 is TGTGCCAGCAGCTCGTTAAGACTAGCGGGCTCCTACAATGAGCAGTTCTTC. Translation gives CASSSLRLAGSYNEQFF.

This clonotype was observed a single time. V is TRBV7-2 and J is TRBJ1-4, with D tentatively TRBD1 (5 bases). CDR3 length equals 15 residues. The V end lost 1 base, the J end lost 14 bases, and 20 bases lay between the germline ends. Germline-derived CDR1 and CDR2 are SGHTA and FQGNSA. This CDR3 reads CASSLEARDGFPLFF. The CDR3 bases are TGTGCCAGCAGCTTAGAGGCCAGGGATGGTTTTCCCCTGTTTTTT.

CDR3 protein: CASSPKGGLTYGYTF. The CDR3 DNA is TGTGCCAGCAGCCCGAAGGGGGGGTTGACCTATGGCTACACCTTC. This sequence joins TRBV11-2 and TRBJ1-2, with D possibly matching TRBD1 (6 bases). The CDR3 consists of 15 residues. V shed 5 bases and J shed 4 bases, with 17 bases lying between them. Per the germline V gene, CDR1 is SGHAT and CDR2 is FQNNGV.

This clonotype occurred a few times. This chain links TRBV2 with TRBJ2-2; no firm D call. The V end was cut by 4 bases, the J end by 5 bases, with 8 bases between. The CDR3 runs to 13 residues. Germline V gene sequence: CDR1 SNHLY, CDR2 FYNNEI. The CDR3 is CASSVAVTGELFF. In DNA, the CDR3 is TGTGCCAGCAGTGTTGCAGTTACCGGGGAGCTGTTTTTT.

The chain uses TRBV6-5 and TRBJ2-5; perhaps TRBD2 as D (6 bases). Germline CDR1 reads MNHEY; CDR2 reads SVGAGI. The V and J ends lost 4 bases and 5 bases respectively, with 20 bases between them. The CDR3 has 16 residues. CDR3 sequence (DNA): TGTGCCAGCAGTTCGGTCGCTTTGGCAGGGAGGGAGACCCAGTACTTC. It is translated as CASSSVALAGRETQYF.

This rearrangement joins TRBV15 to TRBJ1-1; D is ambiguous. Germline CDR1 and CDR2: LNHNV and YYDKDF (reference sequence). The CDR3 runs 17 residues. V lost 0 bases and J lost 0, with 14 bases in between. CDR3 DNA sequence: TGTGCCACCAGCAGAGATAGTACAGCAAACGTGAACACTGAAGCTTTCTTT. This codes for CATSRDSTANVNTEAFF.

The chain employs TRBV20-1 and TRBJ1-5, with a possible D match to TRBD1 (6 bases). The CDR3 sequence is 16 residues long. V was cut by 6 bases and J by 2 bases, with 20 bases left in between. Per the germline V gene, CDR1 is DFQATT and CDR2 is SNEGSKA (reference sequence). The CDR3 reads CSAPQGRGGGNQPQHF. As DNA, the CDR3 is TGCAGTGCCCCCCAGGGCAGGGGAGGCGGCAATCAGCCCCAGCATTTT.

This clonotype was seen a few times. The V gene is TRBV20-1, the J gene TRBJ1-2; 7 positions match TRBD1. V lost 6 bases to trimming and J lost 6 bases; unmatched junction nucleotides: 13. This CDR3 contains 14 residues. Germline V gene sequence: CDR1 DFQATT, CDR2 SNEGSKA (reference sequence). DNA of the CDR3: TGCAGTGCCCGAGCGGGCCGTGGGACAGATGGCTACACCTTC. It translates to CSARAGRGTDGYTF.

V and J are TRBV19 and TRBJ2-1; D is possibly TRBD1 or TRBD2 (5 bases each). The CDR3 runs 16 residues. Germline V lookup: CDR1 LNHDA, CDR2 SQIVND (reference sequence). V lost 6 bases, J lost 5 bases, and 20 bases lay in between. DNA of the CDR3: TGTGCCAGTAGCCCTTCGGGGCGCGGCGTGCACAATGAGCAGTTCTTC. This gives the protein CASSPSGRGVHNEQFF.

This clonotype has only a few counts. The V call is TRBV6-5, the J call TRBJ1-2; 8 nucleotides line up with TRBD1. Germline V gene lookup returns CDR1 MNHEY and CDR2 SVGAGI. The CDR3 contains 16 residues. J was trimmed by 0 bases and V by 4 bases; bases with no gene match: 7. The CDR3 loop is CASSSGQGEANYGYTF. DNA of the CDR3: TGTGCCAGCAGTTCAGGACAGGGAGAAGCTAACTATGGCTACACCTTC.

The chain's CDR3 is CASSVTGTGENGYTF. CDR3 bases: TGTGCCAGTAGTGTTACCGGGACAGGGGAAAATGGCTACACCTTC. The chain joins TRBV19 to TRBJ1-2, with 10 bases lining up with TRBD1. Germline V gene sequence: CDR1 LNHDA, CDR2 SQIVND (reference sequence). The CDR3 runs 15 residues. The V and J ends lost 5 bases and 6 bases, in that order; junction bases with no gene match: 9.

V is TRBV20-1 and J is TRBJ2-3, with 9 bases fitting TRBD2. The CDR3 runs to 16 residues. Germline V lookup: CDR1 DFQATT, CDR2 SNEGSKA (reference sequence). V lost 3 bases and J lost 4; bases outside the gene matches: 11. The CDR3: CSASFGAGGYADTQYF. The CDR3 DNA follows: TGCAGTGCTAGTTTCGGAGCGGGAGGCTACGCAGATACGCAGTATTTT.

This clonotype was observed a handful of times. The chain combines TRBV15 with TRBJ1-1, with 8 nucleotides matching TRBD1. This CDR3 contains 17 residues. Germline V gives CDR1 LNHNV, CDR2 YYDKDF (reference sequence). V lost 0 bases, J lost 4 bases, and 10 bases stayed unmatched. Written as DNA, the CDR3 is TGTGCCACCAGCAGAGAAAGGGCAGGGGGCCGTTTCACTGAAGCTTTCTTT. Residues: CATSRERAGGRFTEAFF.

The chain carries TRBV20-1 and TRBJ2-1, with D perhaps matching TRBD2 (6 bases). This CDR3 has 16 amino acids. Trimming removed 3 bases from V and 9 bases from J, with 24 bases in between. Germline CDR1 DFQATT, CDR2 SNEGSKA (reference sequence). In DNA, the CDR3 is TGCAGTGCTAGTTTCCCGGCGGGACGGTTTTTGGTTGAGCAGTTCTTC. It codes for CSASFPAGRFLVEQFF.

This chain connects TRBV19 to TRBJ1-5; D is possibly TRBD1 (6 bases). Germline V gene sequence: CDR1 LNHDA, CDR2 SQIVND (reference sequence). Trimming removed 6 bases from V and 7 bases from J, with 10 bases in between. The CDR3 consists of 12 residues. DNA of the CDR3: TGTGCCAGTAGGCCGGGACACCAGCCCCAGCATTTT. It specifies CASRPGHQPQHF.

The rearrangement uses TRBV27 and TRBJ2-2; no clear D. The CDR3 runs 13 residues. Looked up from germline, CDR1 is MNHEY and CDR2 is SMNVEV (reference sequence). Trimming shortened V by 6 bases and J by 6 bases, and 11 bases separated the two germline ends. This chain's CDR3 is CASRFEASGELFF. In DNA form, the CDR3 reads TGTGCCAGCAGGTTTGAGGCGTCCGGGGAGCTGTTTTTT.

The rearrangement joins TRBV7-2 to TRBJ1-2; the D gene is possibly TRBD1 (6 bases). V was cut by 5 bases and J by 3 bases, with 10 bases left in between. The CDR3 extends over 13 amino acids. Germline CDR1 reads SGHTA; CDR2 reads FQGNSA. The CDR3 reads CASSPGQYYGYTF. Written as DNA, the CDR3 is TGTGCCAGCAGCCCCGGACAGTACTATGGCTACACCTTC.

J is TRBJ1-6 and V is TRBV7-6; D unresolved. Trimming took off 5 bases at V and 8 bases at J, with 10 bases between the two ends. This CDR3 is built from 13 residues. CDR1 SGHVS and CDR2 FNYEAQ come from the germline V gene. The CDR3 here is CASSLEIDSPLHF. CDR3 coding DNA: TGTGCCAGCAGCCTCGAGATAGATTCACCCCTCCACTTT.

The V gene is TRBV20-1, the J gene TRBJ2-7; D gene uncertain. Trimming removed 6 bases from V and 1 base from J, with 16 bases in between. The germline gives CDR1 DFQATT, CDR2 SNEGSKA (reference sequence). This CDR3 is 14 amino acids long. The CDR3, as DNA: TGCAGTGCCATGACCGACCCCTCATCCTACGAGCAGTACTTC. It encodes CSAMTDPSSYEQYF.

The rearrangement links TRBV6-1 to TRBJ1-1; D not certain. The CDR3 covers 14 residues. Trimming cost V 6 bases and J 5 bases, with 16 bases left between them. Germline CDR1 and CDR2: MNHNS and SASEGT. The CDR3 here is CASRPIPQSTEAFF. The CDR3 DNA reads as TGTGCCAGCAGACCCATACCCCAGTCGACTGAAGCTTTCTTT.

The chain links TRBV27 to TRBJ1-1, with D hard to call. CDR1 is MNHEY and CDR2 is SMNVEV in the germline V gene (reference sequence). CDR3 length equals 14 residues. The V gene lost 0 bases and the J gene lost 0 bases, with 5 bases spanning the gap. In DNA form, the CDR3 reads TGTGCCAGCAGTTTATCCTGGCTGAACACTGAAGCTTTCTTT. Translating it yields CASSLSWLNTEAFF.

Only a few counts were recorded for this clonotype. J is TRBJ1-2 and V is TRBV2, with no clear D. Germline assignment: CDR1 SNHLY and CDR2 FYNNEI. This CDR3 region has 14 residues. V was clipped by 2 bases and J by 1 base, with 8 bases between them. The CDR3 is CASSEFRSNYGYTF. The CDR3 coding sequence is TGTGCCAGCAGTGAATTCAGGAGTAACTATGGCTACACCTTC.

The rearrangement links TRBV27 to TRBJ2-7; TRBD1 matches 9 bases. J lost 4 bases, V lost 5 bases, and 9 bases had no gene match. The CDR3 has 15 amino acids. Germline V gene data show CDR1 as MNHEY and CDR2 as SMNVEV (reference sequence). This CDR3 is CASSPRDRAAYEQYF. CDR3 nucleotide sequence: TGTGCCAGCAGTCCCCGGGACAGGGCGGCTTACGAGCAGTACTTC.

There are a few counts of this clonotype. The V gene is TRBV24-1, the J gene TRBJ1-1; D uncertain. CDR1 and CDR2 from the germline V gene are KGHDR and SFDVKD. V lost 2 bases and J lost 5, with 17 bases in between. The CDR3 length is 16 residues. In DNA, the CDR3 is TGTGCCACCAGTGATTCAGCGGCAGGTCCTCTGACTGAAGCTTTCTTT. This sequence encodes CATSDSAAGPLTEAFF.

CDR3 region: CATSEGTGLYGYTF. In DNA form, the CDR3 reads TGTGCCACCAGTGAGGGGACGGGCCTCTATGGCTACACCTTC. The chain is built from TRBV24-1 and TRBJ1-2; D might be TRBD1 (5 bases). This CDR3 region has 14 residues. V was pared by 4 bases and J by 4 bases, with 12 bases between. Germline CDR1 is KGHDR and CDR2 is SFDVKD.

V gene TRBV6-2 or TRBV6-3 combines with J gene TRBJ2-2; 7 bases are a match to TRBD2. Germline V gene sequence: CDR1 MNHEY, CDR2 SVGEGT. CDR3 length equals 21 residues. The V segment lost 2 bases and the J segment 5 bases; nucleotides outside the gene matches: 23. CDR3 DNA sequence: TGTGCCAGCAGTTACCCGCGGGGGAGGCCAGGAACTAGTCCGGGGACCGGGGAGCTGTTTTTT. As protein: CASSYPRGRPGTSPGTGELFF.

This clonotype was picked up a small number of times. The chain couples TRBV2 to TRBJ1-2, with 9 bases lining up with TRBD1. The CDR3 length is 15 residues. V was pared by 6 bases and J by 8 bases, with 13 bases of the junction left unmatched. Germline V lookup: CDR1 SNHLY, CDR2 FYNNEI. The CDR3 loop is CASSPGQGLGQGYTF. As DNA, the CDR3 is TGTGCCAGCAGCCCGGGACAGGGCCTTGGACAGGGCTACACCTTC.